The rows below give T cell receptor beta chains drawn from one sample of a study of blood T cell repertoires in COVID-19. Clones were sequenced by immunoSEQ multiplex PCR, and TCRdb holds only the in-frame ones, with some missing. The sample has 270,000 or so clones, 75% to 95% seen once; the top ten hold about 3%. The sequenced material came from PBMCs or T cells enriched from blood (not recorded which). All receptors come from a man aged 35 to 55 who had been exposed to COVID-19. CDR3s include the opening cysteine and the closing phenylalanine or tryptophan. The D gene is left open where the match is weak. A row's size may be missing; if present it is once, few, many or a size class.

-	TRBV2	TRBJ1-6	TRBD1	TGTGCCAGCACCGTAGGGACAGTAACTTCACCCCTCCACTTT	CASTVGTVTSPLHF
-	TRBV28	TRBJ1-2	-	TGTGCCAGCAGTTTAAGTCAGACTAACTATGGCTACACCTTC	CASSLSQTNYGYTF
-	TRBV27	TRBJ2-1	-	TGTGCCAGCAGCTTGGACCTGCACAGGGGAGGTGAGCAGTTCTTC	CASSLDLHRGGEQFF
few	TRBV28	TRBJ1-1	-	TGTGCCAGCAACTCCTCCCCGGTGAACACTGAAGCTTTCTTT	CASNSSPVNTEAFF
-	TRBV3-1/TRBV3-2	TRBJ2-5	TRBD2	TGTGCCAGCAGCTCCCGAGCGGGAGGGCCTGGAGAGACCCAGTACTTC	CASSSRAGGPGETQYF
-	TRBV4-2	TRBJ2-5	-	TGTGCCAGCAGCCAAGAACTGTTCCAAGAGACCCAGTACTTC	CASSQELFQETQYF
-	TRBV25-1	TRBJ2-3	TRBD1	TGTGCCAGCAGTTGGACAGGGGCGGTCGCAGATACGCAGTATTTT	CASSWTGAVADTQYF
few	TRBV7-3	TRBJ2-3	-	TGTGCCAGCAGCTCTGTCGGGTCACGCACAGATACGCAGTATTTT	CASSSVGSRTDTQYF
once	TRBV7-7	TRBJ2-1	-	TGTGCCAGCAGCCCTAGCGACAGCTCCTACAATGAGCAGTTCTTC	CASSPSDSSYNEQFF
-	TRBV7-8	TRBJ2-3	TRBD2	TGTGCCAGCAGACCTTCGGGACTAGCGGGCACAGATACGCAGTATTTT	CASRPSGLAGTDTQYF
-	TRBV7-2	TRBJ2-7	TRBD1	TGTGCCAGCAGCGTAGGCCGGGACAGAGCCTACGAGCAGTACTTC	CASSVGRDRAYEQYF
-	TRBV18	TRBJ1-2	TRBD1	TGTGCCAGCTCTACCACCGGGACAGGGTTGGATGGCTACACCTTC	CASSTTGTGLDGYTF
-	TRBV14	TRBJ1-4	-	TGTGCCAGCAGCCCCGGTTGGGGAGAGAATGAAAAACTGTTTTTT	CASSPGWGENEKLFF
once	TRBV7-2	TRBJ2-7	TRBD2	TGTGCCAGCAGCTTAATCCCGGGACTATCCTACGAGCAGTACTTC	CASSLIPGLSYEQYF
-	TRBV30	TRBJ2-1	-	TGTGCCTGGAGTGTGCAGGACATCTCCTACAATGAGCAGTTCTTC	CAWSVQDISYNEQFF
-	TRBV30	TRBJ1-6	-	TGTGCCTGGAGTGTGGGCAGGTTGAATTCACCCCTCCACTTT	CAWSVGRLNSPLHF
once	TRBV20-1	TRBJ1-5	-	TGCAGTGCTAGTGACCGGCGGAGTCAGCCCCAGCATTTT	CSASDRRSQPQHF
-	TRBV5-1	TRBJ1-1	-	TGCGCCAGCAGCTTGGAAACGGGGGGCGGCACTGAAGCTTTCTTT	CASSLETGGGTEAFF
-	TRBV12-3/TRBV12-4	TRBJ1-1	TRBD1	TGTGCCAGCAGTTTAGTTAGGACAGGGGCGGACTTT	CASSLVRTGADF
-	TRBV5-5	TRBJ2-6	-	TGTGCCAGCAGCCCTAGCCCATGGACAGCTCGAAGCTCTGGGGCCAACGTCCTGACTTTC	CASSPSPWTARSSGANVLTF
once	TRBV28	TRBJ2-7	TRBD2	TGTGCCAGCACCCCTGGTGCTAGCGGTAACTACGAGCAGTACTTC	CASTPGASGNYEQYF
-	TRBV7-9	TRBJ1-2	TRBD1	TGTGCCAGCAGTTACTCGGGACAGGAGGGTGGCTACACCTTC	CASSYSGQEGGYTF
-	TRBV5-1	TRBJ2-6	TRBD1	TGCGCCAGCAAGCCCGCCGGGACAGCAACCTCTGGGGCCAACGTCCTGACTTTC	CASKPAGTATSGANVLTF
-	TRBV14	TRBJ1-1	-	TGTGCCAGCAGCCAAGCCGGGGGAGGGCTCACTGAAGCTTTCTTT	CASSQAGGGLTEAFF
-	TRBV19	TRBJ2-2	TRBD1	TGTGCCACCAACTGGGGACAGGGGCACACCGGGGAGCTGTTTTTT	CATNWGQGHTGELFF
-	TRBV7-9	TRBJ2-2	-	TGTGCCAGCCGAGGGAGAGTGGCCGGGGAGCTGTTTTTT	CASRGRVAGELFF
-	TRBV10-3	TRBJ1-1	-	TGTGCCATCAGTGAGTCGAACCTCGGGGCTGAAGCTTTCTTT	CAISESNLGAEAFF
-	TRBV28	TRBJ1-2	TRBD1	TGTGCCAGCAGCCCGGGACAGGGGACTAACTATGGCTACACCTTC	CASSPGQGTNYGYTF
-	TRBV6-1	TRBJ2-1	TRBD2	TGTGCCAGCAGTGAAGGACTAGCGGGTCGAAATGAGCAGTTCTTC	CASSEGLAGRNEQFF
-	TRBV19	TRBJ2-7	-	TGTGCCAGTAGTATAATCGGGTCCTCCTACGAGCAGTACTTC	CASSIIGSSYEQYF
-	TRBV30	TRBJ1-1	-	TGTGCCTGGAAACCAGGGACACTATCCTGGAGTACTGAAGCTTTCTTT	CAWKPGTLSWSTEAFF
-	TRBV28	TRBJ2-1	-	TGTGCCAGCAGTCCAGCGGATAGCTCCTACAATGAGCAGTTCTTC	CASSPADSSYNEQFF
-	TRBV28	TRBJ1-2	-	TGTGCCAGCAGTCCCCCCGGACAGTTCGGGTACTACACCTTC	CASSPPGQFGYYTF
-	TRBV3-1/TRBV3-2	TRBJ2-7	TRBD2	TGTGCCAGCAGCCCGGGGACTAGCGGGAGTCTAGGCGACGAGCAGTACTTC	CASSPGTSGSLGDEQYF
-	TRBV6-6	TRBJ1-4	-	TGTGCCAGCAGTCTACAGGGTACCTCTAATGAAAAACTGTTTTTT	CASSLQGTSNEKLFF
-	TRBV2	TRBJ1-2	-	TGTGCCAGCAGATCCGAGCCGGGGATGGGCTATGGCTACACCTTC	CASRSEPGMGYGYTF
-	TRBV24-1	TRBJ2-3	-	TGTGCCACCAGTGATTCGCTAGAAATGACAGATACGCAGTATTTT	CATSDSLEMTDTQYF
-	TRBV4-2	TRBJ2-7	TRBD1	TGTGCCAGCAGCCAAGAGACAGGGGGCTCTTTCTACGAGCAGTACTTC	CASSQETGGSFYEQYF
-	TRBV2	TRBJ1-3	-	TGTGCCAGCAGGGAGATCAGCTCTGGAAACACCATATATTTT	CASREISSGNTIYF
few	TRBV15	TRBJ2-7	-	TGTGCCACCAGCAGAGTTGGGGCGCGCTCCTACGAGCAGTACTTC	CATSRVGARSYEQYF
-	TRBV9	TRBJ2-7	-	TGTGCCAGCAGCCCGCTCGACGTTGGGACTCTAAAGGGGGAGCAGTACTTC	CASSPLDVGTLKGEQYF
-	TRBV20-1	TRBJ2-1	-	TGCAGTGCTAGCGAGCCTAATGAGCAGTTCTTC	CSASEPNEQFF
-	TRBV3-1/TRBV3-2	TRBJ1-2	-	TGTGCCAGCAGCCAAGGTTTGGGCGGGGAAGACGGCTACACCTTC	CASSQGLGGEDGYTF
-	TRBV7-2	TRBJ2-1	-	TGTGCCAGCACCGAAAGCGGGCTACACTCCGGGGAGCAGTTCTTC	CASTESGLHSGEQFF
-	TRBV28	TRBJ2-7	-	TGTGCCAGCAGTTTATGGGGTAGCGGCCTCTACGAGCAGTACTTC	CASSLWGSGLYEQYF
-	TRBV6-5	TRBJ1-2	-	TGTGCCAGCAGTTCCCCCCCCCTCTATGGCTACACCTTC	CASSSPPLYGYTF
-	TRBV15	TRBJ1-6	TRBD1	TGTGCCACCAGCGTCGGGACAGGGAATTCACCCCTCCACTTT	CATSVGTGNSPLHF
once	TRBV12-3/TRBV12-4	TRBJ1-4	TRBD1	TGTGCCACCACCGGGACAGGGGGCGAAAAACTGTTTTTT	CATTGTGGEKLFF
-	TRBV5-1	TRBJ2-3	TRBD1	TGCGCCAGCAGCCTAGGGACAGGAGTCACAGATACGCAGTATTTT	CASSLGTGVTDTQYF
-	TRBV28	TRBJ1-3	TRBD1	TGTGCCAGCAGTTCCCCCTCGGGACAGGGTCGAAACACCATATATTTT	CASSSPSGQGRNTIYF
-	TRBV3-1/TRBV3-2	TRBJ2-1	TRBD1	TGTGCCAGCAGCCAAGGGGGACAGGGGCCCTACAATGAGCAGTTCTTC	CASSQGGQGPYNEQFF